This is a list of T cell receptor beta chains from one sample in a study of neurological immune-mediated disorders. TCRdb independently ran MiXCR on the 5' RACE reads; one entry per CDR3 protein. The table has 15,000 to 20,000 distinct CDR3 sequences, about 15% seen once; the top ten hold roughly an eighth. Material for sequencing was PBMCs. Every receptor here comes from a man aged 60-69 years with HTLV-1-associated myelopathy (HAM/TSP). CDR3s include the opening cysteine and the closing phenylalanine or tryptophan. Fields, in order: clone size, V gene, J gene, D gene, CDR3 protein, CDR3 DNA. D genes are given only for firm matches. Clone size is stated in some rows and not others, as once, few, many or a class when expanded.

>many|TRBV5-1|TRBJ2-5|TRBD2
CASSPRLAYGEETQYF
TGCGCCAGCAGCCCACGACTAGCTTACGGGGAAGAGACCCAGTACTTC
>many|TRBV9|TRBJ2-1|NA
CASGAGAWGEQFF
TGTGCCAGCGGGGCAGGAGCGTGGGGTGAGCAGTTCTTC
>NA|TRBV18|TRBJ1-2|NA
CASSPRYDNNYGYTF
TGTGCCAGCTCACCTCGATATGACAATAACTATGGCTACACCTTC
>many|TRBV7-2|TRBJ1-5|NA
CASSLAGRASNQPQHF
TGTGCCAGCAGCTTAGCGGGACGGGCTAGCAATCAGCCCCAGCATTTT
>NA|TRBV4-1|TRBJ2-3|TRBD1
CASSQPRQGHTDTQYF
TGCGCCAGCAGCCAACCCCGACAGGGTCACACAGATACGCAGTATTTT
>many|TRBV3-1|TRBJ1-1|NA
CASSFTGTDAFF
TGTGCCAGCAGCTTTACCGGGACGGATGCTTTCTTT
>NA|TRBV10-3|TRBJ2-3|TRBD2
CAISAGGTDTQYF
TGTGCCATCAGTGCGGGGGGAACAGATACGCAGTATTTT
>many|TRBV11-2|TRBJ2-1|TRBD1
CASSPGQGSYNEQFF
TGTGCCAGCAGCCCGGGACAGGGCTCCTACAATGAGCAGTTCTTC
>many|TRBV7-9|TRBJ2-2|NA
CASSLDRSGTGELFF
TGTGCCAGCAGCTTAGATCGGTCGGGCACCGGGGAGCTGTTTTTT
>many|TRBV27|TRBJ2-3|TRBD2
CASSLSYSSGGRTDTQYF
TGTGCCAGCAGTTTATCCTACTCTAGCGGGGGGCGCACAGATACGCAGTATTTT
>NA|TRBV6-2/TRBV6-3|TRBJ1-2|NA
CASSPDQLYVYTF
TGTGCCAGCAGTCCTGATCAGCTCTATGTCTACACCTTC
>many|TRBV5-1|TRBJ1-1|NA
CASSSQAAATEAFF
TGCGCCAGCAGCTCGCAGGCCGCGGCCACTGAAGCTTTCTTT
>NA|TRBV9|TRBJ2-1|NA
CASSVEAQFSSYNEQFF
TGTGCCAGCAGCGTAGAAGCTCAATTTAGCTCCTACAATGAGCAGTTCTTC
>many|TRBV3-1|TRBJ1-1|NA
CASRPGTFTEAFF
TGTGCCAGCAGGCCCGGGACATTTACTGAAGCTTTCTTT
>many|TRBV5-1|TRBJ1-3|NA
CASSFGRGLGNTIYF
TGCGCCAGCAGCTTCGGCAGGGGTTTGGGAAACACCATATATTTT
>NA|TRBV6-5|TRBJ2-1|TRBD2
CASSPLRSGGANEQFF
TGTGCCAGCAGTCCGCTCCGGAGCGGGGGGGCGAATGAGCAGTTCTTC
>medium-sized|TRBV3-1|TRBJ2-7|NA
CASSQLEREQYF
TGTGCCAGCAGCCAACTTGAGAGGGAGCAGTACTTC
>many|TRBV24-1|TRBJ2-2|TRBD1
CATRDRTTGELFF
TGTGCCACCAGGGACAGGACAACCGGGGAGCTGTTTTTT
>many|TRBV5-1|TRBJ2-5|NA
CASSSTGFQETQYF
TGCGCCAGCAGCTCAACAGGTTTCCAAGAGACCCAGTACTTC
>many|TRBV7-8|TRBJ2-5|NA
CASSRDQETQYF
TGTGCCAGTTCCAGGGACCAAGAGACCCAGTACTTC
>many|TRBV19|TRBJ1-5|TRBD1
CASRDRGGNQPQHF
TGTGCCAGCCGGGACAGGGGGGGCAATCAGCCCCAGCATTTT
>medium-sized|TRBV10-2|TRBJ1-2|NA
CASSERGTNYGYTF
TGCGCCAGCAGTGAGAGGGGGACTAACTATGGCTACACCTTC
>many|TRBV5-1|TRBJ2-2|TRBD1
CASGPGQGTGELFF
TGCGCCAGCGGCCCGGGACAGGGAACCGGGGAGCTGTTTTTT
>NA|TRBV29-1|TRBJ2-1|TRBD1
CSVVLTPTGQVPYNEQFF
TGCAGCGTGGTTCTTACGCCAACAGGACAGGTCCCCTACAATGAGCAGTTCTTC